These 28 T cell receptor beta chains came from one sample sequenced in a study of cytomegalovirus exposure and HLA in healthy donors. Researchers ran the PCR with 60 Vbeta and 13 Jbeta primers. TCRdb keeps only in-frame clones here, not all; method: immunoSEQ multiplex PCR. In the table there are roughly 190,000 clones, 80% to 85% of which are singletons. Material for sequencing was PBMCs. These receptors were taken from a woman between 40 and 50 years old in good health and CMV-seronegative.

This sequence joins TRBV11-2 and TRBJ2-1; D gene uncertain. Germline CDR1 reads SGHAT; CDR2 reads FQNNGV. The CDR3 extends over 13 amino acids. V dropped 5 bases and J dropped 7 bases, with 12 bases sitting between them. The CDR3 region is CASSHTTVNEQFF. The CDR3 nucleotides are TGTGCCAGCAGCCACACAACAGTTAATGAGCAGTTCTTC.

The V call is TRBV14, the J call TRBJ2-1; 14 bases map to TRBD2. CDR1 and CDR2 from the germline V gene are SGHDN and FVKESK. V was clipped by 5 bases and J by 9 bases; unmatched bases: 6. The CDR3 runs 15 residues. The CDR3 nucleotides read TGTGCCAGCAGCACGCGGACTAGCGGGAGGAGTGAGCAGTTCTTC. It specifies CASSTRTSGRSEQFF.

This clone was recorded a few times. The chain carries TRBV19 and TRBJ2-4; 12 nucleotides agree with TRBD2. V dropped 1 base and J dropped 2; count of bases not matched to a gene: 6. The CDR3 contains 18 residues. Germline CDR1 is LNHDA and CDR2 is SQIVND (reference sequence). The DNA of the CDR3 is TGTGCCAGTAGTATAGGACTAGCGGGAGTACTATCCAAAAACATTCAGTACTTC. Translation: CASSIGLAGVLSKNIQYF. The full variable domain, with the rest looked up from reference TRBV19 and TRBJ2-4, is DGGITQSPKYLFRKEGQNVTLSCEQNLNHDAMYWYRQDPGQGLRLIYYSQIVNDFQKGDIAEGYSVSREKKESFPLTVTSAQKNPTAFYLCASSIGLAGVLSKNIQYFGAGTRLSVL.

This clone was found once. V and J are TRBV5-6 and TRBJ1-1, with unresolved D. V dropped 4 bases and J dropped 11 bases, with 18 bases sitting between them. This CDR3 contains 13 residues. Germline values: CDR1 SGHDT, CDR2 YYEEEE. The CDR3 reads CASSPRLVSGAFF. CDR3 bases: TGTGCCAGCAGCCCTAGGCTAGTAAGCGGGGCTTTCTTT.

The chain uses TRBV5-4 and TRBJ1-1; 8 bases align to TRBD1. Germline CDR1 and CDR2: SGHNT and YYREEE (reference sequence). J was trimmed by 1 base and V by 4 bases; bases with no gene match: 9. The CDR3 contains 16 residues. CDR3 residues: CASSTDRGWGNTEAFF. The CDR3 DNA follows: TGTGCCAGCAGCACCGACAGGGGATGGGGGAACACTGAAGCTTTCTTT.

The chain employs TRBV9 and TRBJ1-1; 8 bases are a match to TRBD1. Germline CDR1 reads SGDLS; CDR2 reads YYNGEE. Trimming at V came to 4 bases and at J to 3 bases, leaving 5 bases not matched to a gene. The CDR3 spans 14 residues. The CDR3 is CASSFIQGDTEAFF. In DNA form, the CDR3 reads TGTGCCAGCAGCTTTATACAGGGGGACACTGAAGCTTTCTTT.

This clone was counted between two and nine times. The rearrangement links TRBV19 to TRBJ1-2, with TRBD1 identical over 10 bases. V dropped 3 bases and J dropped 3; count of bases not matched to a gene: 4. Germline V CDR1 and CDR2: LNHDA, SQIVND (reference sequence). The CDR3 extends over 15 amino acids. This CDR3 is CASSMVGTGDYGYTF. In nucleotides, the CDR3 is TGTGCCAGTAGTATGGTCGGGACAGGGGACTATGGCTACACCTTC.

CDR3 loop: CASSLQPGESSYNEQFF. The CDR3 nucleotides are TGTGCCAGCAGTTTACAACCGGGGGAGAGCTCCTACAATGAGCAGTTCTTC. The chain uses TRBV28 and TRBJ2-1, with D maybe TRBD2 (6 bases). The germline V gene has CDR1 MDHEN and CDR2 SYDVKM. Trimming stripped 2 bases from V and 0 bases from J, with 14 bases between. This CDR3 is built from 17 residues.

This chain links TRBV6-5 with TRBJ1-5; D gene uncertain. V lost 6 bases, J lost 2 bases, and 11 bases lay in between. Germline V gives CDR1 MNHEY, CDR2 SVGAGI. CDR3 length: 14 amino acids. The CDR3 DNA reads as TGTGCCAGCAGGGGTAGTGGAGGCAATCAGCCCCAGCATTTT. Amino acid sequence: CASRGSGGNQPQHF.

J is TRBJ2-7 and V is TRBV6-5, with 8 bases lining up with TRBD1. V dropped 5 bases and J dropped 9; count of bases not matched to a gene: 12. The CDR3 loop spans 14 amino acids. CDR1 is MNHEY, CDR2 SVGAGI, per germline. The CDR3 is CASSKSRGHGSQYV. The DNA for the CDR3 is TGTGCCAGCAGTAAGAGCAGGGGGCATGGTTCGCAGTACGTC.

The chain is built from TRBV6-5 and TRBJ1-1; weak D call: TRBD1 (5 bases). From germline, CDR1 is MNHEY and CDR2 SVGAGI. V was trimmed by 7 bases and J by 0 bases, leaving 15 bases between them. The CDR3 contains 15 residues. In DNA, the CDR3 is TGTGCCAGCAAGAGGCGGGACGTCATGAACACTGAAGCTTTCTTT. Its protein product is CASKRRDVMNTEAFF.

The chain combines TRBV5-1 with TRBJ2-1; D unresolved. Germline V gene sequence: CDR1 SGHRS, CDR2 YFSETQ. V dropped 4 bases and J dropped 9 bases, with 8 bases sitting between them. This CDR3 is 11 amino acids long. CDR3 protein: CASSLNGEQFF. CDR3 sequence (DNA): TGCGCCAGCAGCCTTAACGGTGAGCAGTTCTTC.

The chain has TRBV29-1 and TRBJ2-1; 7 bases map to TRBD2. J lost 2 bases, V lost 5 bases, and 0 bases had no gene match. Germline V gene sequence: CDR1 SQVTM, CDR2 ANQGSEA. The CDR3 sequence is 12 residues long. CDR3 DNA sequence: TGCAGCGTTAGCGGGACCTACAATGAGCAGTTCTTC. Translated, it gives CSVSGTYNEQFF.

This clone showed up just a few times. This chain connects TRBV27 to TRBJ2-5; TRBD2 might be the D (5 bases). The CDR3 sequence is 16 residues long. The V end was cut by 5 bases, the J end by 2 bases, with 18 bases between. Germline CDR1 MNHEY, CDR2 SMNVEV (reference sequence). CDR3 coding DNA: TGTGCCAGCAGTCCGGCGAGGACTGCGCGGCAAGAGACCCAGTACTTC. Encoded protein: CASSPARTARQETQYF.

As concerns this clone: One end of the junction varies from germline; a read error may be responsible. The V gene is TRBV19, the J gene TRBJ2-1; tentative D call: TRBD1 (5 bases). Germline CDR1 LNHDA, CDR2 SQIVND (reference sequence). This CDR3 comprises 14 residues. The CDR3 here is CASSTGMGYIEQFF. CDR3 nucleotides: TGTGCCAGTAGTACAGGGATGGGGTACATTGAGCAGTTCTTC. Complete variable domain (other parts from reference TRBV19 and TRBJ2-1): DGGITQSPKYLFRKEGQNVTLSCEQNLNHDAMYWYRQDPGQGLRLIYYSQIVNDFQKGDIAEGYSVSREKKESFPLTVTSAQKNPTAFYLCASSTGMGYIEQFFGPGTRLTVL.

V gene TRBV6-5 combines with J gene TRBJ2-3; possibly TRBD2 for D (6 bases). The CDR3 length is 16 residues. Trimming stripped 3 bases from V and 0 bases from J, with 13 bases between. Germline V CDR1 and CDR2: MNHEY, SVGAGI. The CDR3 DNA reads TGTGCCAGCAGTTATGGATTTCGGGGGAGCACAGATACGCAGTATTTT. It encodes CASSYGFRGSTDTQYF.

The chain is built from TRBV9 and TRBJ2-7; no definite D call. V was trimmed by 0 bases and J by 0 bases, leaving 7 bases between them. Germline V gives CDR1 SGDLS, CDR2 YYNGEE. The CDR3 runs 14 residues. The CDR3 here is CASSVVSDSYEQYF. The CDR3 DNA sequence: TGTGCCAGCAGCGTAGTGAGTGACTCCTACGAGCAGTACTTC. The full variable domain, with the rest looked up from reference TRBV9 and TRBJ2-7, is DSGVTQTPKHLITATGQRVTLRCSPRSGDLSVYWYQQSLDQGLQFLIQYYNGEERAKGNILERFSAQQFPDLHSELNLSSLELGDSALYFCASSVVSDSYEQYFGPGTRLTVT.

The chain carries TRBV7-2 and TRBJ2-3; 8 positions agree with TRBD2. Germline-derived CDR1 and CDR2 are SGHTA and FQGNSA. The trim removed 6 bases at V and 0 bases at J, leaving 5 bases unmatched. The CDR3 consists of 15 residues. The chain's CDR3 is CASSSSGRSTDTQYF. The CDR3 DNA reads TGTGCCAGCAGTTCAAGCGGGAGAAGCACAGATACGCAGTATTTT.

The chain uses TRBV19 and TRBJ1-1; D is possibly TRBD1 (5 bases). Germline CDR1 LNHDA, CDR2 SQIVND (reference sequence). The germline V and J ends were trimmed by 2 bases and 1 base, with 11 bases remaining between them. The CDR3 sequence is 15 residues long. The CDR3 is CASSILGLKNTEAFF. In nucleotides, the CDR3 is TGTGCCAGTAGTATATTGGGGCTCAAGAACACTGAAGCTTTCTTT.

The gene calls are TRBV5-1 and TRBJ2-5; the match to TRBD2 covers 8 bases. The CDR3 has 14 residues. Germline V gene lookup returns CDR1 SGHRS and CDR2 YFSETQ. Unmatched junction bases numbered 3, after V lost 0 bases and J lost 5 bases. The CDR3 protein is CASSLGTSRETQYF. CDR3 DNA: TGCGCCAGCAGCTTGGGGACTAGCCGCGAGACCCAGTACTTC.

The V and J genes are TRBV19 and TRBJ2-1, with no clear D. Germline CDR1 LNHDA, CDR2 SQIVND (reference sequence). The CDR3 sequence is 17 residues long. Deletions cut 3 bases from V and 0 bases from J, with 15 bases between. Here the CDR3 reads CASSISNGGSSYNEQFF. The CDR3 bases are TGTGCCAGTAGTATCAGTAATGGCGGTAGCTCCTACAATGAGCAGTTCTTC.

The gene calls are TRBV19 and TRBJ1-4, with 8 bases identical to TRBD1. Losses at the gene ends were 7 bases for V and 11 bases for J; bases not matched to a gene: 9. The CDR3 has 13 residues. CDR1 is LNHDA and CDR2 is SQIVND in the germline V gene (reference sequence). The CDR3 coding sequence is TGTGCCAGTAAGGGGCAGGGGGCGGCTAAACTGTTTTTT. This sequence encodes CASKGQGAAKLFF.

This clone was observed a single time. The chain joins TRBV4-3 to TRBJ2-3; 8 bases fit TRBD2. V gave up 3 bases and J gave up 2 bases; unmatched junction bases: 4. CDR3 length: 15 residues. Germline V gene lookup returns CDR1 LGHNA and CDR2 YSLEER. In DNA, the CDR3 is TGCGCCAGCAGCCAGAGCGGGAGTCCCACAGATACGCAGTATTTT. It specifies CASSQSGSPTDTQYF.

This chain connects TRBV4-1 to TRBJ2-7; TRBD1 might be the D (9 bases). The CDR3 is 15 amino acids. The V end lost 10 bases, the J end lost 4 bases, and 23 bases lay between the germline ends. Per germline, CDR1 MGHRA and CDR2 YSYEKL. The CDR3, as DNA: TGCGCCAACATGCGGGGGGACAGGGAACCGTACGAGCAGTACGTC. It encodes CANMRGDREPYEQYV.

This chain connects TRBV7-3 to TRBJ2-7, with TRBD1 identical over 8 bases. The CDR3 runs to 15 residues. V gave up 3 bases and J gave up 0 bases; unmatched junction bases: 4. CDR1 is SGHTA and CDR2 is FQGTGA in the germline V gene. CDR3 protein: CASSFPGQVSYEQYF. As DNA, the CDR3 is TGTGCCAGCAGCTTCCCGGGACAGGTCTCCTACGAGCAGTACTTC.

V usage is TRBV5-5 and J usage is TRBJ2-2, with 8 positions matching TRBD1. Germline CDR1 is SGHKS and CDR2 is YYEKEE (reference sequence). V lost 3 bases and J lost 0; bases outside the gene matches: 7. CDR3 length: 17 residues. The CDR3 DNA reads as TGTGCCAGCAGCTGGGGGACAGGCGTATCGAACACCGGGGAGCTGTTTTTT. It encodes CASSWGTGVSNTGELFF.

The gene calls are TRBV7-3 and TRBJ2-1, with TRBD2 as a possible D gene (5 bases). In germline, CDR1 is SGHTA, CDR2 FQGTGA. Trimming pared 2 bases from V and 0 bases from J, leaving 8 bases between. CDR3 length equals 15 residues. In DNA, the CDR3 is TGTGCCAGCAGCTTAGCGGGCAGCTCCTACAATGAGCAGTTCTTC. Translating gives CASSLAGSSYNEQFF.

The chain carries TRBV5-1 and TRBJ2-1; D gene uncertain. Germline-derived CDR1 and CDR2 are SGHRS and YFSETQ. V lost 0 bases to trimming and J lost 7 bases, with 11 bases between them. The CDR3 runs to 14 residues. CDR3 sequence (DNA): TGCGCCAGCAGCTTGGCTCGCAGTCAAAATGAGCAGTTCTTC. Amino acid sequence: CASSLARSQNEQFF.